The 23 T cell receptor beta chains below were found in one sample sequenced in a study of blood T cell repertoires in COVID-19. Clones were read by immunoSEQ multiplex PCR, and TCRdb kept only the in-frame ones, dropping some. Among 200,000 to 300,000 clones listed, approximately 78% were seen once. Sequenced: peripheral blood. The receptors originated from a woman in her sixties with active or convalescent COVID-19.

This chain joins TRBV30 and TRBJ2-2; maybe TRBD2 (6 bases). Germline loops: CDR1 GTSNPN, CDR2 SVGIG (reference sequence). The CDR3 length is 14 residues. V was pared by 3 bases and J by 0 bases, with 8 bases between. The CDR3 loop reads CAWRRGANTGELFF. The CDR3 region has the DNA TGTGCCTGGAGACGCGGGGCGAACACCGGGGAGCTGTTTTTT.

The genes are TRBV6-5 and TRBJ2-4, with 7 bases matching TRBD1. The CDR3 sequence is 12 residues long. V dropped 6 bases and J dropped 9; count of bases not matched to a gene: 5. CDR1 is MNHEY, CDR2 SVGAGI, per germline. For the CDR3, the DNA is TGTGCCAGCAGGGGGACAGCTGGCATTCAGTACTTC. Encoded protein: CASRGTAGIQYF.

The chain carries TRBV11-1 and TRBJ2-7; weak D call: TRBD2 (6 bases). CDR1 is SGHAT, CDR2 FQDESV, per germline (reference sequence). This CDR3 has 14 residues. The V and J ends lost 6 bases and 0 bases respectively, with 12 bases between them. The CDR3 coding sequence is TGTGCCAGCAGTTACGGGGGAGACTCCTACGAGCAGTACTTC. The encoded protein is CASSYGGDSYEQYF.

This chain uses TRBV7-9 with TRBJ1-4; D is ambiguous. Germline CDR1 reads SEHNR; CDR2 reads FQNEAQ (reference sequence). Trimming removed 1 base at V and 0 bases at J, with 12 bases between. The CDR3 totals 17 residues. The CDR3 loop is CASSLGGSGATNEKLFF. Here the CDR3 DNA reads TGTGCCAGCAGCTTAGGAGGCAGCGGTGCAACTAATGAAAAACTGTTTTTT. Full variable domain (remainder filled in from reference TRBV7-9 and TRBJ1-4): DTGVSQNPRHKITKRGQNVTFRCDPISEHNRLYWYRQTLGQGPEFLTYFQNEAQLEKSRLLSDRFSAERPKGSFSTLEIQRTEQGDSAMYLCASSLGGSGATNEKLFFGSGTQLSVL.

This chain's CDR3 is CAIRQDSYEQYF. In DNA, the CDR3 is TGTGCCATCAGACAGGACTCCTACGAGCAGTACTTC. The chain is built from TRBV10-3 and TRBJ2-7; TRBD1 is a possible D gene (5 bases). Germline V gene sequence: CDR1 ENHRY, CDR2 SYGVKD. The V end was cut by 6 bases, the J end by 0 bases, with 6 bases between. This CDR3 has 12 residues.

This chain joins TRBV5-4 and TRBJ1-2; the match to TRBD1 covers 7 bases. With V trimmed by 4 bases and J by 10 bases, 16 bases remained unmatched. Germline CDR1 is SGHNT and CDR2 is YYREEE (reference sequence). This CDR3 has 15 amino acids. The CDR3 here is CASSGGDSSGVHYTF. CDR3 nucleotides: TGTGCCAGCAGCGGCGGGGACAGTAGCGGTGTCCACTACACCTTC.

This clone came up once. The chain is built from TRBV7-9 and TRBJ2-5; D is perhaps TRBD1 or TRBD2 (5 bases each). Germline-derived CDR1 and CDR2 are SEHNR and FQNEAQ (reference sequence). Trimming stripped 5 bases from V and 1 base from J, with 11 bases between. The CDR3 spans 14 residues. For the CDR3, the DNA is TGTGCCAGCAGCGTAGAGGGGCTCCAAGAGACCCAGTACTTC. Translating gives CASSVEGLQETQYF.

This chain joins TRBV2 and TRBJ1-2, with 7 nucleotides matching TRBD1. CDR3 size: 14 residues. V lost 1 base, J lost 2 bases, and 1 base stayed unmatched. From germline, CDR1 is SNHLY and CDR2 FYNNEI. CDR3 region: CASSEGTGNYGYTF. The CDR3 coding sequence is TGTGCCAGCAGTGAAGGGACAGGCAACTATGGCTACACCTTC.

CDR3 coding DNA: TGTGCCAGCAGTGAAACGGGCGGGAGCTCCTACGAGCAGTACTTC. It encodes CASSETGGSSYEQYF. The chain joins TRBV28 to TRBJ2-7; 7 bases line up with TRBD2. The ends lost 5 bases at V and 0 bases at J; junction bases unmatched: 7. The CDR3 has 15 residues. CDR1 and CDR2 (germline): MDHEN, SYDVKM.

The rearrangement joins TRBV7-2 to TRBJ2-5, with 11 bases lining up with TRBD2. Germline V CDR1 and CDR2: SGHTA, FQGNSA. The ends lost 5 bases at V and 4 bases at J; junction bases unmatched: 12. The CDR3 totals 17 residues. The CDR3 region is CASSPRTSGWSGETQYF. The CDR3 bases are TGTGCCAGCAGCCCCCGGACTAGCGGGTGGAGTGGAGAGACCCAGTACTTC. Full variable domain (rest looked up from reference TRBV7-2 and TRBJ2-5): GAGVSQSPSNKVTEKGKDVELRCDPISGHTALYWYRQSLGQGLEFLIYFQGNSAPDKSGLPSDRFSAERTGGSVSTLTIQRTQQEDSAVYLCASSPRTSGWSGETQYFGPGTRLLVL.

A single count supports this clone. The chain links TRBV3-1 (or the pseudogene TRBV3-2) to TRBJ1-2, with D possibly TRBD1 on 6 matching bases. There are 14 residues in the CDR3. Trimming stripped 1 base from V and 6 bases from J, with 12 bases between. The germline CDR1 and CDR2 sequences are LGHDT and YNNKEL (reference sequence). CDR3 sequence: CASSQVGGPDGYTF. The DNA of the CDR3 is TGTGCCAGCAGCCAAGTGGGGGGGCCGGATGGCTACACCTTC.

The chain uses TRBV12-3 or TRBV12-4 and TRBJ1-2; TRBD1 aligns across 12 bases. This CDR3 region has 13 residues. Unmatched junction bases numbered 6, after V lost 7 bases and J lost 9 bases. Here the CDR3 DNA reads TGTGCCAGCAACCCTGGGACAGGGGGCCGCTACACCTTC. This sequence encodes CASNPGTGGRYTF.

In its sample, this clone was seen once. V and J are TRBV3-1 (or the pseudogene TRBV3-2) and TRBJ1-1; a weak D match, TRBD1 (5 bases). CDR1 and CDR2 (germline): LGHDT, YNNKEL (reference sequence). The CDR3 is made up of 12 amino acids. V lost 8 bases and J lost 4, with 11 bases in between. This CDR3 reads CASSRGVTEAFF. The CDR3 coding sequence is TGTGCCAGCTCTAGGGGTGTCACTGAAGCTTTCTTT.

The V and J genes are TRBV7-2 and TRBJ2-7, with TRBD2 identical over 15 bases. J lost 4 bases, V lost 5 bases, and 3 bases had no gene match. Germline V gene data show CDR1 as SGHTA and CDR2 as FQGNSA. This CDR3 comprises 15 residues. In DNA form, the CDR3 reads TGTGCCAGCAGCCCAGGGACTAGCGGGGGGTACGAGCAGTACTTC. This encodes CASSPGTSGGYEQYF.

This chain connects TRBV30 to TRBJ1-4; D gene unclear. CDR1 and CDR2 (germline): GTSNPN, SVGIG (reference sequence). The CDR3 runs to 11 residues. The germline V and J ends were trimmed by 4 bases and 8 bases, with 8 bases remaining between them. In nucleotides, the CDR3 is TGTGCCTGGACCCAACTCGAAAAACTGTTTTTT. Residues: CAWTQLEKLFF.

The chain carries TRBV6-5 and TRBJ2-7; D ambiguous. Germline CDR1 and CDR2: MNHEY and SVGAGI. The CDR3 has 15 amino acids. V was trimmed by 8 bases and J by 0 bases, leaving 17 bases between them. CDR3 loop: CASSPSGQSSYEQYF. The CDR3 nucleotides are TGTGCCAGCTCCCCCTCGGGTCAGAGCTCCTACGAGCAGTACTTC.

The chain carries TRBV23-1 and TRBJ1-5; no clear D. TRBV23-1 is an ORF; its function is uncertain. The ends were cut back, 7 bases at V and 0 bases at J, with 13 bases in the middle. This CDR3 region has 15 residues. CDR3: CASTFFQISNQPQHF. CDR3 DNA sequence: TGCGCCAGCACGTTCTTTCAGATTAGCAATCAGCCCCAGCATTTT.

V and J are TRBV18 and TRBJ2-3, with D possibly TRBD2 on 6 matching bases. V gave up 0 bases and J gave up 4 bases, with 17 bases separating them. CDR1 and CDR2 (germline): KGHSH, LQKENI. The CDR3 is 17 residues long. CDR3 bases: TGTGCCAGCTCACCACCCAGTGGGCGGTCGGGGGCAGATACGCAGTATTTT. It encodes CASSPPSGRSGADTQYF. Variable domain in full (rest from reference TRBV18 and TRBJ2-3): NAGVMQNPRHLVRRRGQEARLRCSPMKGHSHVYWYRQLPEEGLKFMVYLQKENIIDESGMPKERFSAEFPKEGPSILRIQQVVRGDSAAYFCASSPPSGRSGADTQYFGPGTRLTVL.

The CDR3 loop reads CASSSNGAGSNQPQHF. For the CDR3, the DNA is TGTGCCAGTAGTTCCAATGGGGCGGGGAGCAATCAGCCCCAGCATTTT. The V and J genes are TRBV19 and TRBJ1-5; the D gene is possibly TRBD1 (5 bases). The CDR3 loop spans 16 amino acids. The V and J ends lost 5 bases and 1 base respectively, with 15 bases between them. CDR1 and CDR2 (germline): LNHDA, SQIVND (reference sequence).

The CDR3 sequence: CASSEGDRPNYGYTF. The CDR3 DNA sequence: TGTGCCAGCAGTGAGGGGGACAGACCCAACTATGGCTACACCTTC. The chain recombines TRBV6-1 with TRBJ1-2, with TRBD1 matching over 7 bases. Unmatched junction bases numbered 6, after V lost 3 bases and J lost 2 bases. The germline CDR1 and CDR2 sequences are MNHNS and SASEGT. The CDR3 covers 15 residues.

The chain is built from TRBV25-1 and TRBJ2-5; TRBD1 matches 7 bases. CDR3 length: 15 residues. The trim removed 7 bases at V and 5 bases at J, leaving 13 bases unmatched. Looked up from germline, CDR1 is MGHDK and CDR2 is SYGVNS. The CDR3 spells CASTSRTLRGETQYF. The CDR3 coding sequence is TGTGCCAGCACCTCGAGGACACTCAGGGGGGAGACCCAGTACTTC.

This chain joins TRBV5-1 and TRBJ1-2; 10 positions agree with TRBD1. Germline assignment: CDR1 SGHRS and CDR2 YFSETQ. This CDR3 has 12 residues. J gave up 7 bases and V 4 bases, and 1 base lay outside the gene matches. The CDR3 spells CASSGQGGGYTF. The CDR3, as DNA: TGCGCCAGCAGCGGACAGGGGGGTGGCTACACCTTC.

This clone appeared once. V and J are TRBV5-1 and TRBJ2-3, with no clear D. V dropped 0 bases and J dropped 0 bases, with 8 bases sitting between them. The length of the CDR3 is 15 residues. Looked up from germline, CDR1 is SGHRS and CDR2 is YFSETQ. The CDR3 here is CASSLAEHSTDTQYF. The CDR3 DNA reads TGCGCCAGCAGCTTGGCCGAACACAGCACAGATACGCAGTATTTT.